These T cell receptor beta chains were read from a single sample in a study of blood T cell repertoires in COVID-19. TCRdb keeps only in-frame clones here, not all; method: immunoSEQ multiplex PCR. This table holds 250,000 to 300,000 clones, approximately 90% found once. Material: PBMCs or T cells enriched from blood (not recorded which). The source is a woman in her thirties or forties with acute COVID-19. Both conserved end residues are part of each CDR3. D genes are given only for firm matches. Clone size is shown for a subset of rows, as once, few, many or a class of expanded clone.

J gene: TRBJ2-1
clone size: NA
V gene: TRBV27
D gene: NA
CDR3 DNA: TGTGCCAGCAGTTATGAGCGGGCGTTCGGCGGGTCCTACAATGAGCAGTTCTTC
CDR3 protein: CASSYERAFGGSYNEQFF

J gene: TRBJ2-1
clone size: NA
V gene: TRBV9
D gene: TRBD2
CDR3 DNA: TGTGCCAGCAGCGTCGGACTAGCGGGAGGCAGCTCCTACAATGAGCAGTTCTTC
CDR3 protein: CASSVGLAGGSSYNEQFF

J gene: TRBJ1-1
clone size: NA
V gene: TRBV5-1
D gene: NA
CDR3 DNA: TGCGCCAGCAGCTTGGCTACAGGGCAAAACACTGAAGCTTTCTTT
CDR3 protein: CASSLATGQNTEAFF

J gene: TRBJ2-7
clone size: NA
V gene: TRBV2
D gene: NA
CDR3 DNA: TGTGCCAGCAAGGCCCCGGGATCCTACGAGCAGTACTTC
CDR3 protein: CASKAPGSYEQYF

J gene: TRBJ2-4
clone size: NA
V gene: TRBV19
D gene: NA
CDR3 DNA: TGTGCCAGTAGTATGGAGTTAACAGGAGCCAAAAACATTCAGTACTTC
CDR3 protein: CASSMELTGAKNIQYF

J gene: TRBJ2-7
clone size: NA
V gene: TRBV12-3/TRBV12-4
D gene: TRBD1
CDR3 DNA: TGTGCCAGCAGGATGACAGGGAACGAGCAGTACTTC
CDR3 protein: CASRMTGNEQYF

J gene: TRBJ2-7
clone size: few
V gene: TRBV7-9
D gene: TRBD1
CDR3 DNA: TGTGCCAGCAGCTCCTCTACCGGGACAGGGGGCTACGAGCAGTACTTC
CDR3 protein: CASSSSTGTGGYEQYF

J gene: TRBJ2-1
clone size: once
V gene: TRBV24-1
D gene: TRBD2
CDR3 DNA: TGTGCCACCGGGACTAGCGGGAGGGCCGAGCAGTTCTTC
CDR3 protein: CATGTSGRAEQFF

J gene: TRBJ1-2
clone size: NA
V gene: TRBV28
D gene: NA
CDR3 DNA: TGTGCCAGCAGCCCACAGTCGGCAGGGGATAATGGCTACACCTTC
CDR3 protein: CASSPQSAGDNGYTF

J gene: TRBJ2-5
clone size: NA
V gene: TRBV6-2/TRBV6-3
D gene: TRBD2
CDR3 DNA: TGTGCCAGCAGCCAGCGGGAGACGGAGACCCAGTACTTC
CDR3 protein: CASSQRETETQYF

J gene: TRBJ2-3
clone size: NA
V gene: TRBV11-3
D gene: NA
CDR3 DNA: TGTGCCAGCAGCTCGACCGAGAGGGATACGCAGTATTTT
CDR3 protein: CASSSTERDTQYF

J gene: TRBJ2-3
clone size: NA
V gene: TRBV15
D gene: NA
CDR3 DNA: TGTGCCACCAGCAGACTGGGGGGAGCCACAGATACGCAGTATTTT
CDR3 protein: CATSRLGGATDTQYF

J gene: TRBJ1-2
clone size: NA
V gene: TRBV13
D gene: NA
CDR3 DNA: TGTGCCAGCAGCGTAGGTGGGGGCGGAGGTGGCTACACCTTC
CDR3 protein: CASSVGGGGGGYTF

J gene: TRBJ2-2
clone size: NA
V gene: TRBV7-2
D gene: NA
CDR3 DNA: TGTGCCAGCAGCTTAGGGGTCTCGGGGACAAGAGAGAGGAGGGAGCTGTTTTTT
CDR3 protein: CASSLGVSGTRERRELFF

J gene: TRBJ2-3
clone size: NA
V gene: TRBV5-6
D gene: NA
CDR3 DNA: TGTGCCAGCAGCCGTTGGGGCGCCGATACGCAGTATTTT
CDR3 protein: CASSRWGADTQYF

J gene: TRBJ1-1
clone size: NA
V gene: TRBV3-1/TRBV3-2
D gene: NA
CDR3 DNA: TGTGCCAGCAGCCAAGACAGGGGGAACACTGAAGCTTTCTTT
CDR3 protein: CASSQDRGNTEAFF